This T cell receptor (beta chain) originates from a study of blood T cell repertoires in COVID-19. Study context: The study drew acute and convalescent COVID-19 samples from the United States, Italy and Spain.

V lost 3 bases and J lost 4, with 7 bases in between. The germline V gene encodes CDR1 LGHNA and CDR2 YSLEER. The CDR3 is 13 residues long. Sequencing used immunoSEQ multiplex PCR; TCRdb keeps in-frame clones, though not all of them. Here the sample spans 200,000 to 250,000 clones, approximately 86% being singletons. Sequencing was performed on peripheral blood. This sequence joins TRBV4-3 and TRBJ1-3; TRBD1 might be the D (6 bases). This TCR came from a woman in her fifties or sixties with COVID-19, enrolled during active disease. The CDR3 bases are TGCGCCAGCAGCCAGGGACACGGAAACACCATATATTTT. This encodes CASSQGHGNTIYF.